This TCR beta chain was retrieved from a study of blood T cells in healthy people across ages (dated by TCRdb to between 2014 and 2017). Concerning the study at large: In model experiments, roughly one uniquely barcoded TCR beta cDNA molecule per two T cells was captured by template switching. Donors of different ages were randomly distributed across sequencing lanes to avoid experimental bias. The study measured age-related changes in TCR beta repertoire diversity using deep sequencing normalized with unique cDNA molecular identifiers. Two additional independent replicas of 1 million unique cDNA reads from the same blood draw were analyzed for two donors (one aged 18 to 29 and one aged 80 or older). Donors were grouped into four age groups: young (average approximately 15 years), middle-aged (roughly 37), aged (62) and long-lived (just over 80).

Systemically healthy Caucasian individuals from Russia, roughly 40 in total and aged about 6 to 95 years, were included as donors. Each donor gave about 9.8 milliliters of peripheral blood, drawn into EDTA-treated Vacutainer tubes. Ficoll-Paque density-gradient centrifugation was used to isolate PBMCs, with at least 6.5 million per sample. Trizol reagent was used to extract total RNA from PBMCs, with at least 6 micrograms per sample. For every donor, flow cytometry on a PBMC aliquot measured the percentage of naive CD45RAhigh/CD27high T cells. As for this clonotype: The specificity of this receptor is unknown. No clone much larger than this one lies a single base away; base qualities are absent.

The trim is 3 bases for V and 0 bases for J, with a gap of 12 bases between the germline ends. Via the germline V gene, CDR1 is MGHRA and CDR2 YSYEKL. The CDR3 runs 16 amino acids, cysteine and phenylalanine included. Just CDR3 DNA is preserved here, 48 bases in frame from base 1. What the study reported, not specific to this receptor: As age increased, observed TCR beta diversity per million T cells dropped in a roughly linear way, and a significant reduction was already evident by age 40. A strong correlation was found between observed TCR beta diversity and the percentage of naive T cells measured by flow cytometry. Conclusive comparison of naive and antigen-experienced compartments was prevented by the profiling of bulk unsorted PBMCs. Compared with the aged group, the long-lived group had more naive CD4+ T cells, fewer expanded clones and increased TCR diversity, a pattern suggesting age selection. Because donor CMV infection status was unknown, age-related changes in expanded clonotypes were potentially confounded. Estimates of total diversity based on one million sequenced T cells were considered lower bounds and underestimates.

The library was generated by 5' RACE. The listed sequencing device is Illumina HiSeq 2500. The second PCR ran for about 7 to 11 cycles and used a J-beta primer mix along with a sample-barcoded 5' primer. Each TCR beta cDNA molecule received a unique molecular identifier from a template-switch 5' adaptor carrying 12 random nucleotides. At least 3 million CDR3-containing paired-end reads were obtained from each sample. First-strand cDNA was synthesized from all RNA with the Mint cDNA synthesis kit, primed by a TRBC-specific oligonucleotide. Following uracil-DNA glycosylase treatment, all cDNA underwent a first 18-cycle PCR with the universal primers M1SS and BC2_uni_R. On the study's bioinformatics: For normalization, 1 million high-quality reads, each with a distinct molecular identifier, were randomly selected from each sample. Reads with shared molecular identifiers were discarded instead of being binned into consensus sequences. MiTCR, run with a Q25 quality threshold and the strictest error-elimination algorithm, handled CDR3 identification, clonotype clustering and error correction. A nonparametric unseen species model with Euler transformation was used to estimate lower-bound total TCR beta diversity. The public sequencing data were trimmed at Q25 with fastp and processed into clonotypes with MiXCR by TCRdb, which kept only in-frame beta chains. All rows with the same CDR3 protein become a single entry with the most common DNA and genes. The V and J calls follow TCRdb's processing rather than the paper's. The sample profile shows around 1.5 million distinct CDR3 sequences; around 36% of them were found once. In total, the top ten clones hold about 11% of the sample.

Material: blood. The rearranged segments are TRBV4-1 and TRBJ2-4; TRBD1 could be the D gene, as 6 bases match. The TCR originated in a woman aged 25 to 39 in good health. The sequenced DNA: TGCGCCAGCAGCCACGGCAGGGGTCGAGCCAAAAACATTCAGTACTTC. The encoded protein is CASSHGRGRAKNIQYF.